A single sample gave rise to the 10 T cell receptor beta chains below, sequenced in a study of read filtering for tumor transcriptome and immune sequencing. From about 400 ng of RNA, a library with molecular barcoded alpha/delta and beta/gamma adaptors was made. TCRdb reanalysed the reads using MiXCR and keeps one entry per CDR3 protein. The table has 60,000 or so distinct CDR3 sequences, less than 20% seen once. The material sequenced was a population of CD138-negative cells sorted from bone marrow. The receptor set was obtained from a donor over 35 with multiple myeloma.

This clonotype was seen only once. The chain joins TRBV20-1 to TRBJ2-7, with D uncertain. The CDR3 extends over 13 amino acids. In germline, CDR1 is DFQATT, CDR2 SNEGSKA (reference sequence). The V end was cut by 1 base, the J end by 3 bases, with 10 bases between. The CDR3 spells CSARGSLGYEQYF. The CDR3 bases are TGCAGTGCTAGAGGCTCCTTGGGCTACGAGCAGTACTTC.

As for this clonotype: Since a much larger clone is just one base distant, this may be a read error. The rearrangement links TRBV3-1 to TRBJ2-7; TRBD2 aligns across 8 bases. Germline V gene lookup returns CDR1 LGHDT and CDR2 YNNKEL (reference sequence). The CDR3 totals 15 residues. The junction had 6 bases not matched to a gene; V was cut back by 5 bases and J by 0 bases. The CDR3 nucleotides are TGTGCCAGCAGCGGAGACAGCGGGAGCTCCTACGAGCAGTACTTC. Protein sequence: CASSGDSGSSYEQYF.

Ten or more counts support this clonotype. This chain's CDR3 is CASSPEGDPFSGANVLTF. The CDR3 bases are TGTGCCAGCAGTCCCGAGGGGGACCCTTTCTCTGGGGCCAACGTCCTGACTTTC. This chain connects TRBV12-3 or TRBV12-4 to TRBJ2-6, with a possible D match to TRBD1 (6 bases). Trimming shortened V by 5 bases and J by 0 bases, and 17 bases separated the two germline ends. The CDR3 sequence is 18 residues long.

This clonotype was counted at least ten times. The J gene is TRBJ2-2, the V gene TRBV7-2; no clear D gene. CDR3 length: 15 residues. CDR1 is SGHTA, CDR2 FQGNSA, per germline. V gave up 4 bases and J gave up 1 base, with 10 bases separating them. The DNA of the CDR3 is TGTGCCAGCAGCTCCACCGGCCTGAACACCGGGGAGCTGTTTTTT. As protein: CASSSTGLNTGELFF.

With respect to this clonotype: The junction shows a germline mismatch at one end, possibly a read error. The chain is built from TRBV3-1 and TRBJ2-2; 9 nucleotides match TRBD1. This CDR3 spans 17 amino acids. Germline CDR1 reads LGHDT; CDR2 reads YNNKEL (reference sequence). The CDR3 reads CASSPSSGQGSTGELFF. In DNA, the CDR3 is TGTGCCAGCAGCCCCTCCAGCGGACAGGGGAGCACCGGGGAGCTGTTTTTC.

This clonotype was detected many times. The chain combines TRBV3-1 with TRBJ2-7; 13 bases map to TRBD2. The CDR3 runs 17 residues. Germline assignment: CDR1 LGHDT and CDR2 YNNKEL (reference sequence). V trimming: 4 bases; J trimming: 0 bases; junction bases outside the gene matches: 6. The CDR3 sequence: CASSRAGLAGASYEQYF. The CDR3, as DNA: TGTGCCAGCAGCCGCGCCGGACTAGCGGGAGCCTCCTACGAGCAGTACTTC.

This clonotype was found many times. CDR3 amino acids: CASRRVQETQYF. The CDR3 DNA reads TGCGCCAGCAGACGGGTACAAGAGACCCAGTACTTC. This chain links TRBV5-1 with TRBJ2-5; D gene uncertain. CDR1 and CDR2 (germline): SGHRS, YFSETQ. V was shortened by 5 bases and J by 2 bases, with 7 bases between the two germline ends. The CDR3 is made up of 12 amino acids.

The chain has TRBV2 and TRBJ1-6, with D possibly being TRBD1 (5 bases). Per the germline V gene, CDR1 is SNHLY and CDR2 is FYNNEI. Trimming took 1 base from V and 6 from J, leaving 13 bases between them. This CDR3 is built from 16 residues. The CDR3 DNA is TGTGCCAGCAGTGAAGGGGACGTCCTTTCTAATTCACCCCTCCACTTT. It translates to CASSEGDVLSNSPLHF.

The sample holds many counts of this clonotype. The chain carries TRBV28 and TRBJ2-1; 8 bases line up with TRBD2. Germline CDR1 is MDHEN and CDR2 is SYDVKM. This CDR3 comprises 14 residues. The ends lost 3 bases at V and 8 bases at J; junction bases unmatched: 6. In nucleotides, the CDR3 is TGTGCCAGCAGTTTTAGCGGGAAGACATATGAGCAGTTCTTC. Translation: CASSFSGKTYEQFF.

In nucleotides, the CDR3 is TGTGCCAGTAGTGTCTCTAGCGGGAGAGCACATGAGCAGTTCTTC. Residues: CASSVSSGRAHEQFF. The chain recombines TRBV19 with TRBJ2-1, with 10 bases identical to TRBD2. CDR3 size: 15 residues. Germline assignment: CDR1 LNHDA and CDR2 SQIVND (reference sequence). Trimming cost V 5 bases and J 8 bases; bases outside gene matches: 9. Based on the CDR3 plus reference TRBV19 and TRBJ2-1, the full variable domain is DGGITQSPKYLFRKEGQNVTLSCEQNLNHDAMYWYRQDPGQGLRLIYYSQIVNDFQKGDIAEGYSVSREKKESFPLTVTSAQKNPTAFYLCASSVSSGRAHEQFFGPGTRLTVL.